This T cell receptor (beta chain) appears in the sequencing data of a study of blood T cell repertoires in COVID-19. Germline CDR1 SGHNT, CDR2 YYREEE (reference sequence). The CDR3 consists of 15 residues. With 0 bases clipped from V and 1 base from J, the junction kept 2 bases outside the gene matches. Assay used: immunoSEQ multiplex PCR; TCRdb lists only in-frame clones, some missing. In the table there are under 250,000 clones, just under 90% of which are singletons. This chain uses TRBV5-4 with TRBJ2-7, with 9 bases matching TRBD2. What was sequenced was PBMCs or T cells enriched from blood (not recorded which). This receptor was identified in a woman younger than 45 with acute COVID-19. CDR3 protein: CASSLGTSASYEQYF. DNA of the CDR3: TGTGCCAGCAGCTTGGGGACTAGCGCATCCTACGAGCAGTACTTC.